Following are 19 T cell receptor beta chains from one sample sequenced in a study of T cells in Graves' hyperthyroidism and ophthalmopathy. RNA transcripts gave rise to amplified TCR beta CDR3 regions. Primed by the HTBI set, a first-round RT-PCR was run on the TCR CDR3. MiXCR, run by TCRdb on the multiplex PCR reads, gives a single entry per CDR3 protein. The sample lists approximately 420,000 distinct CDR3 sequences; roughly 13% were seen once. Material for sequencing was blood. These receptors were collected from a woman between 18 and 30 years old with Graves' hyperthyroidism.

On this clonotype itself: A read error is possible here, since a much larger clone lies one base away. The CDR3 sequence: CAGTPSEGAGSPLHF. CDR3 coding DNA: TGTGCCGGCACTCCCTCGGAGGGGGCTGGATCACCCCTCCACTTT. This rearrangement joins TRBV28 to TRBJ1-6; TRBD1 aligns across 7 bases. Germline V gene sequence: CDR1 MDHEN, CDR2 SYDVKM. Trimming at V came to 11 bases and at J to 10 bases, leaving 17 bases not matched to a gene. There are 15 residues in the CDR3.

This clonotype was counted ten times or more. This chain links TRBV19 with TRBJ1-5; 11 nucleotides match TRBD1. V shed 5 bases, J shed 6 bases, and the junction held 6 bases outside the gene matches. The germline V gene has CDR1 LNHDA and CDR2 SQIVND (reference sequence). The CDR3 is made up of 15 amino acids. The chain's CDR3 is CASSPDRGRGQPQHF. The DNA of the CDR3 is TGTGCCAGTAGTCCGGACAGGGGGCGCGGTCAGCCCCAGCATTTT.

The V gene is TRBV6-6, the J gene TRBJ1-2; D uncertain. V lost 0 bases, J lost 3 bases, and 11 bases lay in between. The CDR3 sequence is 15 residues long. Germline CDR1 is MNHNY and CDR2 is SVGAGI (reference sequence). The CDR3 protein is CASSYSPKMDYGYTF. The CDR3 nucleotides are TGTGCCAGCAGTTACTCACCTAAGATGGACTATGGCTACACCTTC.

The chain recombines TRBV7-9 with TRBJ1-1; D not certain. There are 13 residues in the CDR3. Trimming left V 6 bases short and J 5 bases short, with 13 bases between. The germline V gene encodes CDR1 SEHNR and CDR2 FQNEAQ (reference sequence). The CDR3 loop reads CASRGRGGTEAFF. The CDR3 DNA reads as TGTGCCAGCAGGGGTCGGGGAGGGACTGAAGCTTTCTTT. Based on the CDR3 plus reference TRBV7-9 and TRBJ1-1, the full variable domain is DTGVSQNPRHKITKRGQNVTFRCDPISEHNRLYWYRQTLGQGPEFLTYFQNEAQLEKSRLLSDRFSAERPKGSFSTLEIQRTEQGDSAMYLCASRGRGGTEAFFGQGTRLTVV.

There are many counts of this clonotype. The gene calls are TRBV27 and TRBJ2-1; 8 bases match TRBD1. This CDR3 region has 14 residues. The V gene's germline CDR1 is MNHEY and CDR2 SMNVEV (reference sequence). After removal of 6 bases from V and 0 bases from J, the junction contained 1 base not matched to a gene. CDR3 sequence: CASRGTGSYNEQFF. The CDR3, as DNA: TGTGCCAGCAGGGGGACAGGCTCCTACAATGAGCAGTTCTTC.

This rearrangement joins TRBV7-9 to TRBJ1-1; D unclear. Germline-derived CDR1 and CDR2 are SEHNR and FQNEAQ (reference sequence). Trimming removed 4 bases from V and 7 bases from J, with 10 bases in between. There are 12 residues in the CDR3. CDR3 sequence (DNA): TGTGCCAGCAGCTCTCGAGGGATTGAAGCTTTCTTT. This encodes CASSSRGIEAFF.

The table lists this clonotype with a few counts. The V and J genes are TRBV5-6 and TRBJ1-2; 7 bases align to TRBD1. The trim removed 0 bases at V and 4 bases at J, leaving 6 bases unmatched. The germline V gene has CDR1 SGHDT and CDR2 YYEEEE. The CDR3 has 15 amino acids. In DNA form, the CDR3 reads TGTGCCAGCAGCTTGGGTTGGAGGGGGCTCTATGGCTACACCTTC. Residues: CASSLGWRGLYGYTF.

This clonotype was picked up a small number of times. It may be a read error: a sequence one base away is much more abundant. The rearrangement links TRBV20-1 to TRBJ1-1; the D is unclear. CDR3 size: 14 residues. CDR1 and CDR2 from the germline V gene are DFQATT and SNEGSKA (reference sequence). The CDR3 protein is CSASGGTKNAEAFF. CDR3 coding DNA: TGCAGTGCTTCGGGTGGCACGAAGAACGCTGAAGCTTTCTTT.

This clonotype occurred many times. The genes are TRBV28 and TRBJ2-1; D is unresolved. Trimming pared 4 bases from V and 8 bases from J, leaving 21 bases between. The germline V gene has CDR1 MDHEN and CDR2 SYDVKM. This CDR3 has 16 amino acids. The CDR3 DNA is TGTGCCAGCAGTTACCTTTCCTCTTTACCGTCCGATGAGCAGTTCTTC. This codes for CASSYLSSLPSDEQFF.

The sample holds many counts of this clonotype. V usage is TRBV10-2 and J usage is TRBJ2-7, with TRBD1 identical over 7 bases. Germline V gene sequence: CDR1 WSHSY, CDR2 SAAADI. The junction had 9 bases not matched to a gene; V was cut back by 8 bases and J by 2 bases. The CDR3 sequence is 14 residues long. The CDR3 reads CASLDRDRTYEQYF. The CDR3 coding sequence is TGCGCCAGCCTCGACAGGGATCGGACCTACGAGCAGTACTTC.

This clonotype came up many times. As DNA, the CDR3 is TGTGCCAGCAGCTATCCGGGACTAGCGGGTTATGAGACCCAGTACTTC. This encodes CASSYPGLAGYETQYF. The gene calls are TRBV7-3 and TRBJ2-5; TRBD2 matches at 12 bases. Germline assignment: CDR1 SGHTA and CDR2 FQGTGA. The CDR3 contains 16 residues. V was pared by 4 bases and J by 5 bases, with 8 bases of the junction left unmatched.

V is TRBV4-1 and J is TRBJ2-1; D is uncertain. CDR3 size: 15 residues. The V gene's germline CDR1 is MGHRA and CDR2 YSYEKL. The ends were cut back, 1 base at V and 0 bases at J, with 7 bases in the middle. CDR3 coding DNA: TGCGCCAGCAGCCAAGTCCCCAGCTCCTACAATGAGCAGTTCTTC. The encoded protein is CASSQVPSSYNEQFF.

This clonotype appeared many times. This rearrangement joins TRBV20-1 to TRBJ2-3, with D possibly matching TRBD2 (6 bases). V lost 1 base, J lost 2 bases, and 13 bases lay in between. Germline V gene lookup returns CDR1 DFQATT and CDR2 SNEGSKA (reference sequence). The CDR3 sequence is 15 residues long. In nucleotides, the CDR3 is TGCAGTGCTAGAGTGAACGGGAGCTTCACAGATACGCAGTATTTT. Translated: CSARVNGSFTDTQYF.

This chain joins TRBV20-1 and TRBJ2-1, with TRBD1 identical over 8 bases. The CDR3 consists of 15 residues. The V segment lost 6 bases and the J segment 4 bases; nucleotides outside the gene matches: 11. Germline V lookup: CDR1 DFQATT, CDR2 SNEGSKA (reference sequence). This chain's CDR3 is CSANGGTGRYNEQFF. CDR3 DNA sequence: TGCAGTGCAAATGGGGGGACAGGACGATACAATGAGCAGTTCTTC.

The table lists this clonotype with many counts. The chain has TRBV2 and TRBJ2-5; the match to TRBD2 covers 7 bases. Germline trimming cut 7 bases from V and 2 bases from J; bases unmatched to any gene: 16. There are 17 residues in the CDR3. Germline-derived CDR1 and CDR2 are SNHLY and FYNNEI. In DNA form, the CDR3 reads TGTGCCAGCACACTTGAACCTGACGGTAGCGGGCAAGAGACCCAGTACTTC. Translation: CASTLEPDGSGQETQYF.

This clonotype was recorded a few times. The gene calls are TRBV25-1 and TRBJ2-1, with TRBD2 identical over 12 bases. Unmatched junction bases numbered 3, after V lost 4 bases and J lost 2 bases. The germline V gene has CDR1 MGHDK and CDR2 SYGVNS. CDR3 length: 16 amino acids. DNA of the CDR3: TGTGCCAGCAGTGCCGGGACTAGCGGGCCCTACAATGAGCAGTTCTTC. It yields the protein CASSAGTSGPYNEQFF.

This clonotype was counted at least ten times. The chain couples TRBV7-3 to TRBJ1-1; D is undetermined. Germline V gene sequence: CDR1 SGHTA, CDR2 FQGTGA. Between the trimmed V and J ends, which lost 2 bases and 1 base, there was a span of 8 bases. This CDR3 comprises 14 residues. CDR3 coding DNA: TGTGCCAGCAGCTTATATGGGGAGAACACTGAAGCTTTCTTT. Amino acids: CASSLYGENTEAFF.

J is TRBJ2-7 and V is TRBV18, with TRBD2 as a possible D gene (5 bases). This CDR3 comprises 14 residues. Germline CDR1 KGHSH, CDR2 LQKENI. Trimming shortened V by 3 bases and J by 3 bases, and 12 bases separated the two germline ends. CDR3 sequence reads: CASSPGIEGYEQYF. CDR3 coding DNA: TGTGCCAGCTCACCCGGGATTGAGGGCTACGAGCAGTACTTC.

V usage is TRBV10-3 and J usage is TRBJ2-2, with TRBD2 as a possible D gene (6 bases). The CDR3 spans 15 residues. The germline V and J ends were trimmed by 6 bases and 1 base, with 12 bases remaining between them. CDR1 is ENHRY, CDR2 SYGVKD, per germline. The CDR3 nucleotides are TGTGCCATCAGAACCGGGGGAGGGAACACCGGGGAGCTGTTTTTT. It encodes CAIRTGGGNTGELFF.